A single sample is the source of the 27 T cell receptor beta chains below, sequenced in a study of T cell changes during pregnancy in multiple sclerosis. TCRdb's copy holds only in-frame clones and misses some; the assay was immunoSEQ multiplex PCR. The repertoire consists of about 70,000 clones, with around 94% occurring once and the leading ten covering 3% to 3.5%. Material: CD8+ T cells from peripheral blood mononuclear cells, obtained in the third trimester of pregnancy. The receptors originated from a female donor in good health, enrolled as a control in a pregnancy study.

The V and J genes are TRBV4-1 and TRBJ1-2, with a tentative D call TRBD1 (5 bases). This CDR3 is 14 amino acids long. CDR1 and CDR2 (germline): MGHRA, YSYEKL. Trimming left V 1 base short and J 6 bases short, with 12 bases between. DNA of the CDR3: TGCGCCAGCAGCCAAGGACCCCCGGGGGATGGCTACACCTTC. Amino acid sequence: CASSQGPPGDGYTF.

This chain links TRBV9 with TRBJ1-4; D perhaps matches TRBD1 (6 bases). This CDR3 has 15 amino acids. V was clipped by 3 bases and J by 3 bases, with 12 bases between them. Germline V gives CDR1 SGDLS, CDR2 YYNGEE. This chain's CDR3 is CASSAFGTPNEKLFF. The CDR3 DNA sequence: TGTGCCAGCAGCGCGTTTGGGACACCTAATGAAAAACTGTTTTTT.

The CDR3 DNA reads as TGTGCCAGCAGCTTAGGCCTACCCCCCTACAATGAGCAGTTCTTC. It is translated as CASSLGLPPYNEQFF. V and J are TRBV13 and TRBJ2-1; no reliable D call. CDR1 and CDR2 (germline): PRHDT, FYEKMQ (reference sequence). This CDR3 contains 15 residues. V was shortened by 0 bases and J by 2 bases, with 8 bases between the two germline ends.

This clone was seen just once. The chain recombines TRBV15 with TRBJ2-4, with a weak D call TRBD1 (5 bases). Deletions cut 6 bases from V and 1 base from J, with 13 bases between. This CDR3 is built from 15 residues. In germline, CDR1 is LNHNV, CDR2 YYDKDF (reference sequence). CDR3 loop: CATRSKGPAKNIQYF. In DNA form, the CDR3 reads TGTGCCACCAGATCTAAGGGGCCGGCCAAAAACATTCAGTACTTC.

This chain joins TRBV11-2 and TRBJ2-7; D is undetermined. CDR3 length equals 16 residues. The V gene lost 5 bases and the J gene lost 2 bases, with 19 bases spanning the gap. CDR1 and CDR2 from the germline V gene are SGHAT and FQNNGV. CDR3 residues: CASSPVYRSRPYEQYF. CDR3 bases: TGTGCCAGCAGCCCGGTGTACCGGTCCAGGCCCTACGAGCAGTACTTC.

The CDR3 is CASSIEPGQGVQPQHF. The CDR3 coding sequence is TGTGCCAGTAGTATAGAGCCGGGACAGGGGGTTCAGCCCCAGCATTTT. The chain is built from TRBV19 and TRBJ1-5, with 11 nucleotides matching TRBD1. There are 16 residues in the CDR3. With 0 bases clipped from V and 6 bases from J, the junction kept 4 bases outside the gene matches. Germline V CDR1 and CDR2: LNHDA, SQIVND (reference sequence).

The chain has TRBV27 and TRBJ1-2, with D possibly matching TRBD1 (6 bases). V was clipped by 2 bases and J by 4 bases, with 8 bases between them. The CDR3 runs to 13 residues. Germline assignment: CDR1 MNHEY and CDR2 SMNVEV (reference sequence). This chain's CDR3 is CASSLGGSYGYTF. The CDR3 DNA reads TGTGCCAGCAGTTTAGGGGGCAGCTATGGCTACACCTTC.

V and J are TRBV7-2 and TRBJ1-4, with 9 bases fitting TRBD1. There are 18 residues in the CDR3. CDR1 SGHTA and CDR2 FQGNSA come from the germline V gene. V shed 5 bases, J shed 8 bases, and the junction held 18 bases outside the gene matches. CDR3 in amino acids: CASSRPGTGRTVGEKLFF. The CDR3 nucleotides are TGTGCCAGCAGCCGCCCCGGGACAGGGAGGACGGTGGGAGAAAAACTGTTTTTT.

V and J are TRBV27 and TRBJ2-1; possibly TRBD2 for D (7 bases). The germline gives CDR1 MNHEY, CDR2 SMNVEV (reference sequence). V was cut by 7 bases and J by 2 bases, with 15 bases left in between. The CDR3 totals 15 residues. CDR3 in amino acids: CASTKGGAAYNEQFF. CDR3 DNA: TGTGCCAGCACCAAGGGGGGGGCAGCCTACAATGAGCAGTTCTTC.

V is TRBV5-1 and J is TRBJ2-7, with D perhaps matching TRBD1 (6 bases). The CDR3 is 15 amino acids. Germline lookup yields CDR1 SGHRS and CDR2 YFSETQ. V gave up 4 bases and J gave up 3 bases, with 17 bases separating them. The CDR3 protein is CASSDGRGEDYEQYF. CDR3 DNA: TGCGCCAGCAGCGATGGCAGGGGCGAAGACTACGAGCAGTACTTC.

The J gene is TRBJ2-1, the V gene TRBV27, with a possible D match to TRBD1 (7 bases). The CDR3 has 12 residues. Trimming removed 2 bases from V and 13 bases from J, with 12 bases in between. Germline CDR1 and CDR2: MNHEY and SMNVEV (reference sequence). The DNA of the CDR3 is TGTGCCAGCAGTTTAATGCAGGGGGGCCAGTTCTTC. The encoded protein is CASSLMQGGQFF.

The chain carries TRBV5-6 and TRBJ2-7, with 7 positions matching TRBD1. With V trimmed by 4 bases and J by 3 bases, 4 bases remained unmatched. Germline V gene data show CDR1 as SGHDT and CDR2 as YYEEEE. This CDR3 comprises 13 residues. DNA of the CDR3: TGTGCCAGCAGCCGGGACAGAGGCTACGAGCAGTACTTC. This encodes CASSRDRGYEQYF.

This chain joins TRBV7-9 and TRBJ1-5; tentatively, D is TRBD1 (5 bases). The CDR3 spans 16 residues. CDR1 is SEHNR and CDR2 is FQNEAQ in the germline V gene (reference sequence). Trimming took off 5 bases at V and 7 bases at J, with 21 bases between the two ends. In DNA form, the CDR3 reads TGTGCCAGCAGCCCGCCGCTTCCAGGGCGCGGCCAGCCCCAGCATTTT. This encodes CASSPPLPGRGQPQHF.

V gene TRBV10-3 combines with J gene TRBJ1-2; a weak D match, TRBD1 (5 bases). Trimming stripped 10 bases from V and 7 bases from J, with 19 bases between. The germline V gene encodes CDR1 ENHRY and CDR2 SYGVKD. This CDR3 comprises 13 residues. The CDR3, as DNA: TGTGCCACCAACGTTGGGGGGGATAGTGGCTACACCTTC. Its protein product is CATNVGGDSGYTF.

For the CDR3, the DNA is TGTGCCAGCAGCCAAACGACTAGCGGGCGCTACGAGCAGTACTTC. Translated: CASSQTTSGRYEQYF. The chain employs TRBV11-2 and TRBJ2-7; 10 bases match TRBD2. This CDR3 comprises 15 residues. V shed 5 bases, J shed 3 bases, and the junction held 7 bases outside the gene matches. The germline V gene has CDR1 SGHAT and CDR2 FQNNGV.

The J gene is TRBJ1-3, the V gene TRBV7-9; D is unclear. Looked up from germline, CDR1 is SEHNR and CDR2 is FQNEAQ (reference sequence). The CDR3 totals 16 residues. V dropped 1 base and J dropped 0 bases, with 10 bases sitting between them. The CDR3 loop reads CASSLDSFGSGNTIYF. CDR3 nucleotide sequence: TGTGCCAGCAGCTTAGACAGCTTCGGCTCTGGAAACACCATATATTTT.

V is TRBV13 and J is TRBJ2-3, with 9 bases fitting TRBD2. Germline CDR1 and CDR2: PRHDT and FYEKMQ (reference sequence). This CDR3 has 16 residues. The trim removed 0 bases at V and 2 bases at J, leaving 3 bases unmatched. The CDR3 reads CASSLGLAGTTDTQYF. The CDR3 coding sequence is TGTGCCAGCAGCTTAGGGCTAGCGGGGACCACAGATACGCAGTATTTT.

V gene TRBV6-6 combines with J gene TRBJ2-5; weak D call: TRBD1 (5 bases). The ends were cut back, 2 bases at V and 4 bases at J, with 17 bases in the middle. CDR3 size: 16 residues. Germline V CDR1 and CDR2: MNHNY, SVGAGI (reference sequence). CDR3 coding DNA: TGTGCCAGCAGTTACCGACAGTCCCCGGCCTCAGAGACCCAGTACTTC. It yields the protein CASSYRQSPASETQYF.

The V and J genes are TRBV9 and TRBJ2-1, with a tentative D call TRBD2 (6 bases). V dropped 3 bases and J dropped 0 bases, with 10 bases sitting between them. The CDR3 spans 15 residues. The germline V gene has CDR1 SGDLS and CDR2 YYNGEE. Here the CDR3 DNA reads TGTGCCAGCAGCGCCGGGGGAAGCTCCTACAATGAGCAGTTCTTC. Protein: CASSAGGSSYNEQFF.

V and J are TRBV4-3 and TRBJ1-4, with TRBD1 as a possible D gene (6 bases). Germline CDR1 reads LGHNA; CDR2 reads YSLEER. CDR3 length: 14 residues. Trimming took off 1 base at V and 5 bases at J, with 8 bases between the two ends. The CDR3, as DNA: TGCGCCAGCAGCCAAGCAACAGGGAATGAAAAACTGTTTTTT. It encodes CASSQATGNEKLFF.

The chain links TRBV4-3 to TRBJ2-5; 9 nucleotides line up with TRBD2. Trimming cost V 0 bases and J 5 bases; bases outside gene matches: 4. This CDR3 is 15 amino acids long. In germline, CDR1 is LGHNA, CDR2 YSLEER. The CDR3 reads CASSQDLSGGETQYF. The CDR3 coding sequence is TGCGCCAGCAGCCAAGATCTGAGCGGGGGGGAGACCCAGTACTTC.

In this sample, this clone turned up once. The CDR3 DNA is TGTGCCAGCAGCCGACAGGGGCAACGTGAACGCTCTGGAAACACCATATATTTT. As protein: CASSRQGQRERSGNTIYF. This chain links TRBV13 with TRBJ1-3; 8 nucleotides agree with TRBD1. There are 18 residues in the CDR3. J gave up 0 bases and V 5 bases, and 12 bases lay outside the gene matches. Germline CDR1 PRHDT, CDR2 FYEKMQ (reference sequence).

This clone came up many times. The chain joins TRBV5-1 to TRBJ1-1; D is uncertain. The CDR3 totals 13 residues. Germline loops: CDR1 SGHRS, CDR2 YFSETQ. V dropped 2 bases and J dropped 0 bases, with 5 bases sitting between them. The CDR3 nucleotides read TGCGCCAGCAGCTTAAGCCTGAACACTGAAGCTTTCTTT. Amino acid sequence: CASSLSLNTEAFF. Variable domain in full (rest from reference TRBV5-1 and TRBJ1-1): KAGVTQTPRYLIKTRGQQVTLSCSPISGHRSVSWYQQTPGQGLQFLFEYFSETQRNKGNFPGRFSGRQFSNSRSEMNVSTLELGDSALYLCASSLSLNTEAFFGQGTRLTVV.

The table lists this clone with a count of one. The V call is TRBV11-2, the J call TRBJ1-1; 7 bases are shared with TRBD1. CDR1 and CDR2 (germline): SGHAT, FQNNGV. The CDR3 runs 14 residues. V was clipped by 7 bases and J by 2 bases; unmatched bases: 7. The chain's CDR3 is CASTPTGDNTEAFF. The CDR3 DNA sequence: TGTGCCAGCACCCCTACAGGGGATAACACTGAAGCTTTCTTT. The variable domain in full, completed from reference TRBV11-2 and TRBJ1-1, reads EAGVAQSPRYKIIEKRQSVAFWCNPISGHATLYWYQQILGQGPKLLIQFQNNGVVDDSQLPKDRFSAERLKGVDSTLKIQPAKLEDSAVYLCASTPTGDNTEAFFGQGTRLTVV.

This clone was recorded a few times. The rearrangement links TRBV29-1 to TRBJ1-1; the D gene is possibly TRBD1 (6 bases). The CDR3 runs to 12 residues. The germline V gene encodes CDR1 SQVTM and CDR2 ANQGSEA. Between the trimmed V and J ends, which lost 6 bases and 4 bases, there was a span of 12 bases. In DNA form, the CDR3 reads TGCAGCGTCCGGGAAGGGGGCACTGAAGCTTTCTTT. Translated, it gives CSVREGGTEAFF. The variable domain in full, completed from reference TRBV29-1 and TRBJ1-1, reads SAVISQKPSRDICQRGTSLTIQCQVDSQVTMMFWYRQQPGQSLTLIATANQGSEATYESGFVIDKFPISRPNLTFSTLTVSNMSPEDSSIYLCSVREGGTEAFFGQGTRLTVV.

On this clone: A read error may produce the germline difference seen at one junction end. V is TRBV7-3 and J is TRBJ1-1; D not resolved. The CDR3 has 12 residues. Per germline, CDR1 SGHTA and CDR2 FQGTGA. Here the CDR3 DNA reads TGTGCCAGCAGCCTAACCCCGTATGAAGCTTTCTTT. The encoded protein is CASSLTPYEAFF.

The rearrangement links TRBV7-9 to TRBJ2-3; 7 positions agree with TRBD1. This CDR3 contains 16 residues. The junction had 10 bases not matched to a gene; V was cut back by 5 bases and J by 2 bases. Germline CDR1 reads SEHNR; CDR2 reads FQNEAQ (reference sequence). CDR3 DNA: TGTGCCAGCAGCGACCCTAGACAGGGCCCCACAGATACGCAGTATTTT. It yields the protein CASSDPRQGPTDTQYF. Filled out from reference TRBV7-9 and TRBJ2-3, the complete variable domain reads DTGVSQNPRHKITKRGQNVTFRCDPISEHNRLYWYRQTLGQGPEFLTYFQNEAQLEKSRLLSDRFSAERPKGSFSTLEIQRTEQGDSAMYLCASSDPRQGPTDTQYFGPGTRLTVL.